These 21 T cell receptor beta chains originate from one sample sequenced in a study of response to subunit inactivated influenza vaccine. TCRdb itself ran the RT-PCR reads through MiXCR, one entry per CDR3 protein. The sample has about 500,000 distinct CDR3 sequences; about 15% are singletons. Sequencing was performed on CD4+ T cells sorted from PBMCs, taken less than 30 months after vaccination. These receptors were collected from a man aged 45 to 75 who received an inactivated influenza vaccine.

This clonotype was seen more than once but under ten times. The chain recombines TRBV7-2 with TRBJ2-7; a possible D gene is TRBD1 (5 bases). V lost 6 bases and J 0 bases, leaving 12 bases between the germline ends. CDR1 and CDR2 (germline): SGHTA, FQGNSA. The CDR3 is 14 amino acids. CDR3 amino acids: CASRKDTSSYEQYF. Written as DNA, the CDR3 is TGTGCCAGCAGAAAGGACACGAGCTCCTACGAGCAGTACTTC.

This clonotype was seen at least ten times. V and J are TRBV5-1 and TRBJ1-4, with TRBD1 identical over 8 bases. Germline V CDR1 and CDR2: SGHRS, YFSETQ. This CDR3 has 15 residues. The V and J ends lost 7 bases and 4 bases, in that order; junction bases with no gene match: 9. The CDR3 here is CASGLGDRSNEKLFF. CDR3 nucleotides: TGCGCCAGCGGCCTTGGGGACAGGAGTAATGAAAAACTGTTTTTT. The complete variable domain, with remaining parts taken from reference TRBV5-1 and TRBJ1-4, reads KAGVTQTPRYLIKTRGQQVTLSCSPISGHRSVSWYQQTPGQGLQFLFEYFSETQRNKGNFPGRFSGRQFSNSRSEMNVSTLELGDSALYLCASGLGDRSNEKLFFGSGTQLSVL.

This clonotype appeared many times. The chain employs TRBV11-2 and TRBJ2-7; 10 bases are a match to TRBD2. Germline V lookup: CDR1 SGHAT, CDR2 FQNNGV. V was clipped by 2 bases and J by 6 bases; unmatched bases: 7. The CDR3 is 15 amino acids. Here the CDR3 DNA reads TGTGCCAGCAGCTTAACGAGCGGGGGGGCTTCCGAGCAGTACTTC. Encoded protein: CASSLTSGGASEQYF.

CDR3 DNA sequence: TGCGCCAGCAGCTACGGACAGGGGCTGGGCAATGAGCAGTTCTTC. It codes for CASSYGQGLGNEQFF. J is TRBJ2-1 and V is TRBV5-1; 9 bases fit TRBD1. The V gene end was trimmed by 3 bases and the J gene end by 6 bases; junction bases not matched to a gene: 7. This CDR3 region has 15 residues. Germline assignment: CDR1 SGHRS and CDR2 YFSETQ. The complete variable domain, with remaining parts taken from reference TRBV5-1 and TRBJ2-1, reads KAGVTQTPRYLIKTRGQQVTLSCSPISGHRSVSWYQQTPGQGLQFLFEYFSETQRNKGNFPGRFSGRQFSNSRSEMNVSTLELGDSALYLCASSYGQGLGNEQFFGPGTRLTVL.

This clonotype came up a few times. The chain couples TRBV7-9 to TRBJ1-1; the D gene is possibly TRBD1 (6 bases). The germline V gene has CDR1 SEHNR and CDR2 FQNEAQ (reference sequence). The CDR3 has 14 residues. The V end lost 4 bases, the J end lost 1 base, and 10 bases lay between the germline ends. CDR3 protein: CASSSGTTNTEAFF. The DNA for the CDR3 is TGTGCCAGCAGCTCCGGGACAACGAACACTGAAGCTTTCTTT.

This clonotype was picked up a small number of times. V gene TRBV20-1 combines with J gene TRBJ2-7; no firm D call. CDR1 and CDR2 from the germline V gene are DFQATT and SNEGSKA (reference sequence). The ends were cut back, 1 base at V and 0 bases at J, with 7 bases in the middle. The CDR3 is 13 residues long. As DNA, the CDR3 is TGCAGTGCTAGAGCATCCACCTCCTACGAGCAGTACTTC. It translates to CSARASTSYEQYF.

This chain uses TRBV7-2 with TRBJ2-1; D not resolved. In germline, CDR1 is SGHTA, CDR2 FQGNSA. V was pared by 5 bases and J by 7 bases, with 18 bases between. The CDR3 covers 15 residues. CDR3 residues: CASSRVGTLYNEQFF. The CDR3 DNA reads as TGTGCCAGCAGCAGGGTTGGCACGTTGTATAATGAGCAGTTCTTC.

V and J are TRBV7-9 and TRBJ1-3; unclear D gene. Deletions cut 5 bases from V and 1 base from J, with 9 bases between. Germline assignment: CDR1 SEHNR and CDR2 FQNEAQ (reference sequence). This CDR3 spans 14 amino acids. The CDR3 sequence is CASSTSFSGNTIYF. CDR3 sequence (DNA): TGTGCCAGCAGCACCTCTTTTTCTGGAAACACCATATATTTT.

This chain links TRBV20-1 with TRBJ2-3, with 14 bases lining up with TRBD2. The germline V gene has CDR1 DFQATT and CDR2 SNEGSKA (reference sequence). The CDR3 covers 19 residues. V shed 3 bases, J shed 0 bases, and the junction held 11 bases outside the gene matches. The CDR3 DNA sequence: TGCAGTGCTAGGAAACTCGGGACTAGCGGGGGAGAAAGCACAGATACGCAGTATTTT. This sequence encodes CSARKLGTSGGESTDTQYF.

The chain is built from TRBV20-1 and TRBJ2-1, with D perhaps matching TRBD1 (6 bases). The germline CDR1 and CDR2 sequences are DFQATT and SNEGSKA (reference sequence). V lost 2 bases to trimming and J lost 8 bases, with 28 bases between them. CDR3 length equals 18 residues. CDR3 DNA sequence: TGCAGTGCTAGACCGGACAGTCAAAGGGGGAGATGGATCGATGAGCAGTTCTTC. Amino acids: CSARPDSQRGRWIDEQFF.

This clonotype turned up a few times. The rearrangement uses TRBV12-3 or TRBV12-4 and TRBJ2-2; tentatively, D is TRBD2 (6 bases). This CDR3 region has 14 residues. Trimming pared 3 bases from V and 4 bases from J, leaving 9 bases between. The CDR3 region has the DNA TGTGCCAGCAGTTTGGAGGGATCCACCGGGGAGCTGTTTTTT. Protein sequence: CASSLEGSTGELFF.

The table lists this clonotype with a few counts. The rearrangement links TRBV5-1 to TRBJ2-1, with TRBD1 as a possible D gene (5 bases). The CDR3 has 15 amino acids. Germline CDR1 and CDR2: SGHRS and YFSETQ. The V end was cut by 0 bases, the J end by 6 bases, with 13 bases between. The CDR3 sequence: CASSLAIVQVNEQFF. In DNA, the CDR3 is TGCGCCAGCAGCTTGGCCATTGTACAGGTCAATGAGCAGTTCTTC.

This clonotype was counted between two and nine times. The CDR3 reads CSALDSRTDTQYF. The CDR3, as DNA: TGCAGTGCCCTGGACAGCCGCACAGATACGCAGTATTTT. The chain couples TRBV20-1 to TRBJ2-3; D may be TRBD1 (6 bases). V dropped 6 bases and J dropped 1 base, with 11 bases sitting between them. From germline, CDR1 is DFQATT and CDR2 SNEGSKA (reference sequence). CDR3 length: 13 residues.

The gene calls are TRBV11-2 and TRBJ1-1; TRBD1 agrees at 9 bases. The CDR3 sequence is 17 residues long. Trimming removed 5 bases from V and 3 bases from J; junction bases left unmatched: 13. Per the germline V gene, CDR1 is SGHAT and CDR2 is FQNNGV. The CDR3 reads CASSHRTQGAWDTEAFF. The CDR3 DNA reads TGTGCCAGCAGCCATCGGACACAGGGGGCGTGGGACACTGAAGCTTTCTTT.

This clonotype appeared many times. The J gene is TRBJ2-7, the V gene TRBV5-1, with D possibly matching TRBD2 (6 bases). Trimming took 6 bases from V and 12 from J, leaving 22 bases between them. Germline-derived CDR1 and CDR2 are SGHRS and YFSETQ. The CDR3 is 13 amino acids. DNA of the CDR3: TGCGCCAGCACCTCGGGAGCAGGTGTTGATCTGTACTTC. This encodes CASTSGAGVDLYF.

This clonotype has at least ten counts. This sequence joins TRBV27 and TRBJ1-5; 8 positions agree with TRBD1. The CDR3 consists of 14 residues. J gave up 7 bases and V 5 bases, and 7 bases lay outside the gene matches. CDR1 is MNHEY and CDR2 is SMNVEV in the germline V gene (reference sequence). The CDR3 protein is CASSPGQGRQPQHF. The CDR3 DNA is TGTGCCAGCAGTCCTGGACAGGGAAGGCAGCCCCAGCATTTT.

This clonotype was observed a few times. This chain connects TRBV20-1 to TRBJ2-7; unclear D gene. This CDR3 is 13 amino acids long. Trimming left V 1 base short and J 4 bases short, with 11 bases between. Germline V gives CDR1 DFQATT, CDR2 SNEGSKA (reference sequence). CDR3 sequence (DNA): TGCAGTGCTAGAGCCTTGGATAGGTACGAGCAGTACTTC. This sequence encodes CSARALDRYEQYF.

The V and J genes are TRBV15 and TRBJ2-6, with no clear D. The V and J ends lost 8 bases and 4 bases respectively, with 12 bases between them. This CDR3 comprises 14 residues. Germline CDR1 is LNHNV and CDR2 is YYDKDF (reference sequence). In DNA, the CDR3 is TGTGCCACCGCCTGGGAATTGGGGGCCAACGTCCTGACTTTC. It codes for CATAWELGANVLTF.

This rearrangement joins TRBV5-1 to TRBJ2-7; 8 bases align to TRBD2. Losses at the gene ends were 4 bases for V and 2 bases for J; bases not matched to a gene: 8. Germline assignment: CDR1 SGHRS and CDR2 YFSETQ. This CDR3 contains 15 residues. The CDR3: CASSLLADTTYEQYF. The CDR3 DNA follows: TGCGCCAGCAGCCTACTAGCGGATACAACCTACGAGCAGTACTTC. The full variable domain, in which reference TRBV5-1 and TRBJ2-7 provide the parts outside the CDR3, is KAGVTQTPRYLIKTRGQQVTLSCSPISGHRSVSWYQQTPGQGLQFLFEYFSETQRNKGNFPGRFSGRQFSNSRSEMNVSTLELGDSALYLCASSLLADTTYEQYFGPGTRLTVT.

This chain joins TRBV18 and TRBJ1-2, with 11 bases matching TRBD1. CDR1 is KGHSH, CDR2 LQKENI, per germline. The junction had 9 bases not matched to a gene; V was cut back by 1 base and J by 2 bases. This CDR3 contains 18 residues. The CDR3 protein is CASSPRSGTGGSNYGYTF. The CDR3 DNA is TGTGCCAGCTCACCACGGTCCGGGACAGGGGGTTCCAACTATGGCTACACCTTC.

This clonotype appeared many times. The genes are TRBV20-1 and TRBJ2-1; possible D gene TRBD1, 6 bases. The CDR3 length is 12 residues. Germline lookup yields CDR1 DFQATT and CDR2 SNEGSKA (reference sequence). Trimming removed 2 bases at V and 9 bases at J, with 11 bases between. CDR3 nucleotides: TGCAGTGCTAGACCTACAGGGACTGAGCAGTTCTTC. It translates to CSARPTGTEQFF.